This paragraph covers one T cell receptor beta chain sequence. The data were taken from a study of blood T cell repertoires in COVID-19. In the study overall: PBMCs, B-cell-depleted T cells, or T cells provided the cDNA or gDNA that made up the material.

TCRdb keeps only in-frame clones here, not all; method: immunoSEQ multiplex PCR. The sample lists about 150,000 clones, about 88% occurring once. Everyone who took part was roughly 18 to 89 years old, and they came from about two dozen US areas. CDR3 length: 16 residues. Germline trimming cut 3 bases from V and 3 bases from J; bases unmatched to any gene: 4. CDR1 MNHEY and CDR2 SMNVEV come from the germline V gene (reference sequence). This TCR derives from a man between 45 and 60 years old who had recovered from COVID-19. The V call is TRBV27, the J call TRBJ2-1; 11 positions match TRBD2. The sample comprised PBMCs or T cells enriched from blood (not recorded which). The CDR3 region is CASSFFLAGGYNEQFF. The CDR3 nucleotides are TGTGCCAGCAGTTTCTTCCTAGCGGGGGGCTACAATGAGCAGTTCTTC.